This T cell receptor (beta chain) comes out of a study of T cells expressing NK-cell markers. Findings and limits, study-wide: The CD3+CD56-NKG2C+ fraction of a handful of donors was also led by these clonotypes. In more than 5 donors, dominant CD3+CD56+NKG2C+ clones formed about 1.0-7.0% of CD8+ cells.

CDR3 size: 16 residues. CDR1 and CDR2 from the germline V gene are SGHRS and YFSETQ. After re-calling the 5' RACE reads, TCRdb lists one entry per CDR3 protein, DNA absent. This table lists a few hundred thousand distinct CDR3 sequences. A note on this clonotype: Its antigen is not identified.

Material: blood T cells: a sorted CD56 or NKG2C T cell subset, CD4+ or CD8+ T cells, or bulk PBMC T cells (not recorded which). The chain joins TRBV5-1 to TRBJ2-7; TCRdb proposes TRBD2, but this gene call is untestable without DNA. The source of this sequence is a man aged 18-75 years in good health. The CDR3: CASSLAGGSGTYEQYF.